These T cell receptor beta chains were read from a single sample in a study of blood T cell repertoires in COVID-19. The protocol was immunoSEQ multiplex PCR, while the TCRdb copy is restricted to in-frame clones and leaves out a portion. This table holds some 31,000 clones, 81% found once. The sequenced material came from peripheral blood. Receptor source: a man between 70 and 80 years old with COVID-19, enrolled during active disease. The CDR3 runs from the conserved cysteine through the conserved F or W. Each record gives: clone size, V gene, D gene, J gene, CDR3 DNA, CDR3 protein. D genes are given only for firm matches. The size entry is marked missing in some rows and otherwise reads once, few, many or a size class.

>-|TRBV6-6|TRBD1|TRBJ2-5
TGTGCCAGCAGTAGAGGACAGGGCCAAGAGACCCAGTACTTC
CASSRGQGQETQYF
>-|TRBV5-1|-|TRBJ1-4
TGCGCCAGCAGCTTGACCTCAGGGGCGGTGACGGGTGAAAAACTGTTTTTT
CASSLTSGAVTGEKLFF
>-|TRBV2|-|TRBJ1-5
TGTGCCAGCAGTCCACTATCAGGGATCGGGCAGCCCCAGCATTTT
CASSPLSGIGQPQHF
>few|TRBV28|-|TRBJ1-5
TGTGCCAGCAGTTTAGGTGACATTAGGTCGCAGCCCCAGCATTTT
CASSLGDIRSQPQHF
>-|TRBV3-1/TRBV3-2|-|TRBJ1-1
TGTGCCAGCAGCCAACCAGGGAACACTGAAGCTTTCTTT
CASSQPGNTEAFF
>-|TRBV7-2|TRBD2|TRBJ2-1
TGTGCCAGCAGCTTGGCCGGGACTAGCGGGGCTTATGAGCAGTTCTTC
CASSLAGTSGAYEQFF
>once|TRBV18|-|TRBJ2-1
TGTGCCAGCTCACCACAACACAGGGACAATGAGCAGTTCTTC
CASSPQHRDNEQFF
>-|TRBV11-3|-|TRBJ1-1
TGTGCCAGCAGCACCACACAGGGGAACACTGAAGCTTTCTTT
CASSTTQGNTEAFF
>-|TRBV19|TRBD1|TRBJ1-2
TGTGCCAGTAGTCTTGCCAGGGGGAACGGCTACACCTTC
CASSLARGNGYTF
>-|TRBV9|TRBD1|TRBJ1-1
TGTGCCAGCAGCGTTAACAGGGGGAAATGGAACACTGAAGCTTTCTTT
CASSVNRGKWNTEAFF
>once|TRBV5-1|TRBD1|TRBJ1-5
TGCGCCAGCAGCTGGACAGGGCACGGCAATCAGCCCCAGCATTTT
CASSWTGHGNQPQHF
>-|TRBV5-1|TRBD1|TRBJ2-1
TGCGCCCTTCTAGGGCCGTCGGGACAGGGTTTCAATGAGCAGTTCTTC
CALLGPSGQGFNEQFF
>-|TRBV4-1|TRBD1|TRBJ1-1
TGCGCCAGCAGCGAAAGGGACAGGGGCACTGAAGCTTTCTTT
CASSERDRGTEAFF
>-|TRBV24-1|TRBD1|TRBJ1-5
TGTGCCACCAGTGATGCGGGACAGGGGACCTGGGGGGCCCAGCATTTT
CATSDAGQGTWGAQHF
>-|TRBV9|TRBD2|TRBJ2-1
TGTGCCAGCAGCGGGGGACTAGCGGGATACAATGAGCAGTTCTTC
CASSGGLAGYNEQFF
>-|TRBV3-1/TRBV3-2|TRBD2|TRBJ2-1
TGTGCCAGCAGCCACCTGAGCGGGAGGGGAACGAATGAGCAGTTCTTC
CASSHLSGRGTNEQFF
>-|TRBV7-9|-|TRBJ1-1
TGTGCCAGCAGCTATAATTCAGGGCTCGAAGCTTTCTTT
CASSYNSGLEAFF
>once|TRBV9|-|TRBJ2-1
TGTGCCAGCAGCGTGATGACTGGTCCCAATGAGCAGTTCTTC
CASSVMTGPNEQFF
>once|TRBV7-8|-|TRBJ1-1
TGTGCCAGCAGCTTGGTAGGGGGGAACACTGAAGCTTTCTTT
CASSLVGGNTEAFF
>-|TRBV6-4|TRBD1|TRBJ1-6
TGTGCCAGCAGTGCGTCCGGACAGGGTAATTCACCCCTCCACTTT
CASSASGQGNSPLHF
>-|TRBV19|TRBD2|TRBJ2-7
TGTGCCAGTAGTATCCGGACTAGCGGCCCCTACGAGCAGTACTTC
CASSIRTSGPYEQYF
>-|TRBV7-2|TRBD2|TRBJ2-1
TGTGCCAGCACGGCAGCTAGCGGGAGCCTCTACAATGAGCAGTTCTTC
CASTAASGSLYNEQFF
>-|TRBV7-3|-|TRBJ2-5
TGTGCCAGCAGCCTCTCAAGCCGAGAGACCCAGTACTTC
CASSLSSRETQYF
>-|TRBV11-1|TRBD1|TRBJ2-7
TGTGCCAGCAGCCGTACAGGGGCGTCCTACGAGCAGTACTTC
CASSRTGASYEQYF
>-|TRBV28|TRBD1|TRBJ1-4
TGTGCCAGCAGTCCCCGAGGGACAGCAACTAATGAAAAACTGTTTTTT
CASSPRGTATNEKLFF
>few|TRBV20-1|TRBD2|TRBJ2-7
TGCAGTGCTAGTGAGGTAGCGGGAGGCGAGCAGTACTTC
CSASEVAGGEQYF
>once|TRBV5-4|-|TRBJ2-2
TGTGCCAGCAGCTTGGGTCGGGAGTACACCGGGGAGCTGTTTTTT
CASSLGREYTGELFF
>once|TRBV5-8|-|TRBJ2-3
TGTGCCAGCAGCTCCAACAGGGACACAGATACGCAGTATTTT
CASSSNRDTDTQYF
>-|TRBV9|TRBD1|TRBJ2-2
TGTGCCAGCAAGGGACAGGGGTTGACCGGGGAGCTGTTTTTT
CASKGQGLTGELFF
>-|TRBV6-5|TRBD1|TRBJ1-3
TGTGCCAGCAGTCCAGGGGGTGGAAACACCATATATTTT
CASSPGGGNTIYF
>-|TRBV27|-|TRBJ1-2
TGTGCCAGCAGTTTAGGTAACAGGGCTCCCTATGGCTACACCTTC
CASSLGNRAPYGYTF
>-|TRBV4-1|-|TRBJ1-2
TGCGCCAGCAGCCAAGAGGGGGGGAGAGGCTACACCTTC
CASSQEGGRGYTF
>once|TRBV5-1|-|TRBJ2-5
TGCGCCAGCAGCTTTACGCCCCAGCGGGAGACCCAGTACTTC
CASSFTPQRETQYF
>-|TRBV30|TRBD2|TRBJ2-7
TGTGCCTCCAAATTAGCGGGGGACTACGAGCAGTACTTC
CASKLAGDYEQYF
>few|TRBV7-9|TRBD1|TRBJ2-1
TGTGCCAGCAGCTCCAAAATCCGGGACAGGACGTACAATGAGCAGTTCTTC
CASSSKIRDRTYNEQFF
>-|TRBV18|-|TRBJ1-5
TGTGCCAGCTCACCACCGATCGGGGGTGGCAATCAGCCCCAGCATTTT
CASSPPIGGGNQPQHF
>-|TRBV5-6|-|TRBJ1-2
TGTGCCAGCAGCTCCACTTACAGATCCTATGGCTACACCTTC
CASSSTYRSYGYTF
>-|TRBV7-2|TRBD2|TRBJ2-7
TGTGCCAGCAGCTGGGGGGGCTACGAGCAGTACTTC
CASSWGGYEQYF
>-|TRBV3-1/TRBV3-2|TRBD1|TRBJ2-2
TGTGCCAGCAGCCGGACAGGCGCTTTGAACACCGGGGAGCTGTTTTTT
CASSRTGALNTGELFF
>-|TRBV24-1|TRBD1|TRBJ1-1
TGTGCCACCAGTGAAGGACAGGGGGCTATTAGTAACCAAGCTTTCTTT
CATSEGQGAISNQAFF
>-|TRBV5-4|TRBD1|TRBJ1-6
TGTGCCAGCAGCTTGGCGCGGGGACAGGGTTACTCACCCCTCCACTTT
CASSLARGQGYSPLHF
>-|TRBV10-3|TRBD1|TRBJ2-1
TGTGCCATCAGAGGGACAGGGGGTAACAATGAGCAGTTCTTC
CAIRGTGGNNEQFF
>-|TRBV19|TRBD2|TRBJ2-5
TGTGCCAGTAGTATAGTTCAAGCGGGAGCGGAGACCCAGTACTTC
CASSIVQAGAETQYF
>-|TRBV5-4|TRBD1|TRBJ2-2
TGTGCCAGCAGCTTGGGGACAGGGGGCTCGTCCGGGGAGCTGTTTTTT
CASSLGTGGSSGELFF
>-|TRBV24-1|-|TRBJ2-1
TGTGCCACCAGTGATCCAACTAAGTACAATGAGCAGTTCTTC
CATSDPTKYNEQFF
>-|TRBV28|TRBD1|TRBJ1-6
TGTGCCAGCAGTGGATGGGACAGCAATAATTCACCCCTCCACTTT
CASSGWDSNNSPLHF
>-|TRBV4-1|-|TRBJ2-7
TGCGCCAGCAGTCCCCCGGCGGCGGCCTACGAGCAGTACTTC
CASSPPAAAYEQYF
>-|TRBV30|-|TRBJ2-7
TGTGCCTGGAGTGTACCTGGGGGGGGGCCCTACGAGCAGTACTTC
CAWSVPGGGPYEQYF
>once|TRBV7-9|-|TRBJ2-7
TGTGCCAGCAGCAAAAAGACAGGTACCTACGAGCAGTACTTC
CASSKKTGTYEQYF
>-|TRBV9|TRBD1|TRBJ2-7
TGTGCCAGCAGCGTAGGACAGGGTCTCGGCTACGAGCAGTACTTC
CASSVGQGLGYEQYF
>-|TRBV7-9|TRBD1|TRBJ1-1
TGTGCCAGCCGAGCTCCACCCCACAGGGGGCGGACTGAAGCTTTCTTT
CASRAPPHRGRTEAFF
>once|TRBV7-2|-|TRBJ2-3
TGTGCCAGCAGCAACAGAGCTAGCACAGATACGCAGTATTTT
CASSNRASTDTQYF
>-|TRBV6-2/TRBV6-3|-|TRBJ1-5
TGTGCCAGCAGCTGGACAGATTATAGCAATCAGCCCCAGCATTTT
CASSWTDYSNQPQHF
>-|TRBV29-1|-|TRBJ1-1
TGCAGCGCCCAACGGGGGGGTCTGAACACTGAAGCTTTCTTT
CSAQRGGLNTEAFF
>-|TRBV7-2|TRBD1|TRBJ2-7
TGTGCCAGCAGCCAACGGGACAGGGGGGTCACAGTTCGGTACTTC
CASSQRDRGVTVRYF
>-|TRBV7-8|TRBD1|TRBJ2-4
TGTGCCAGCAGCTTAAGGGGACAGAAAATCCTAGCCAAAAACATTCAGTACTTC
CASSLRGQKILAKNIQYF
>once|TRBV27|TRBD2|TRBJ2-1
TGTGCCAGCAGTGTCCTAGCGGGAGTTTACAATGAGCAGTTCTTC
CASSVLAGVYNEQFF
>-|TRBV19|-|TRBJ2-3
TGTGCCAGTAGTGATCACATCACAGATACGCAGTATTTT
CASSDHITDTQYF
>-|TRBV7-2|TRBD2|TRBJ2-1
TGTGCCAGCAGCCCCCGGGCTAGCGGGAGGAACAATGAGCAGTTCTTC
CASSPRASGRNNEQFF